Described below is a single T cell receptor beta chain sequence and its context. The antigen is unknown. This record belongs to a study of T cell responses to AZD1222 COVID-19 vaccine. Germline V lookup: CDR1 KGHDR, CDR2 SFDVKD. The CDR3 covers 12 residues. V was cut by 9 bases and J by 2 bases, with 9 bases left in between. Libraries were prepared by immunoSEQ multiplex PCR; TCRdb keeps only in-frame clonotypes and omits some of them. This table has hundreds of thousands of clones, 94% appearing once. Whole-study results and caveats: Only five to seven individuals given AZD1222 were seropositive at baseline. White British people made up most donors, females outnumbered males, and clonal diversity was possibly underestimated. Regions 160-218 and 743-854 held dominance among vaccine-associated CD4 TCRs, which spanned spike. All repertoire sampling was performed exclusively after the peak T cell response.

The material sequenced was peripheral blood, taken 28 days after the second AZD1222 dose. The V call is TRBV24-1, the J call TRBJ1-2; D is undetermined. This TCR came from an adult who received the AZD1222 COVID-19 vaccine. Here the CDR3 reads CATGSGNYGYTF. The CDR3 DNA sequence: TGTGCCACCGGCAGCGGGAACTATGGCTACACCTTC.